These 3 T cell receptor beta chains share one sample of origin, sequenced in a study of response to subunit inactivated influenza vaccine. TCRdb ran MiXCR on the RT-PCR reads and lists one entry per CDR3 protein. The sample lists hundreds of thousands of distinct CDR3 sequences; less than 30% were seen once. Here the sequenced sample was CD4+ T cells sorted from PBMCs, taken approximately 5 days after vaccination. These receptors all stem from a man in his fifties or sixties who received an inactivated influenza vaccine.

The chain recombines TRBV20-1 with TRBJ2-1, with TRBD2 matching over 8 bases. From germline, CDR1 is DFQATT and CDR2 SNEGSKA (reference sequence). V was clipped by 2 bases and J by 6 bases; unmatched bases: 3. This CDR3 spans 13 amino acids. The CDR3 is CSARPAGVNEQFF. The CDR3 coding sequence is TGCAGTGCTAGACCAGCGGGGGTCAATGAGCAGTTCTTC.

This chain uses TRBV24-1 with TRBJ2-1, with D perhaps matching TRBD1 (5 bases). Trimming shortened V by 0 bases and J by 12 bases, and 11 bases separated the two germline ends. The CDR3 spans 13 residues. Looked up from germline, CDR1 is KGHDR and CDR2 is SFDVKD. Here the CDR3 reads CATSDLAGYGQFF. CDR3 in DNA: TGTGCCACCAGTGATTTGGCAGGGTACGGGCAGTTCTTC.

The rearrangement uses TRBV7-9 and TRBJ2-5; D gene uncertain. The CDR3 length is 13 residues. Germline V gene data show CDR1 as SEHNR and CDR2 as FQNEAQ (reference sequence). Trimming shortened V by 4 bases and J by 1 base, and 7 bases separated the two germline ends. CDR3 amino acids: CASSSMAQETQYF. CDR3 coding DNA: TGTGCCAGCAGCTCCATGGCCCAAGAGACCCAGTACTTC.